This T cell receptor beta chain was identified during a study of blood T cell repertoires in COVID-19. Turning to the study itself: Acute-phase and convalescent COVID-19 samples originated in the United States, Italy and Spain. T cells, B-cell-depleted T cells, or PBMCs provided the cDNA or gDNA that served as material.

Germline loops: CDR1 SGHTA, CDR2 FQGNSA. This CDR3 spans 13 amino acids. V gave up 4 bases and J gave up 4 bases; unmatched junction bases: 1. Original processing notes: Counts of nucleated cells, estimated from reference gene primer amplification, were obtained. Sequencing was performed with immunoSEQ multiplex PCR; in TCRdb, only in-frame clones are kept and a portion is missing. V and J calls plus clone size are reproduced from that table; the DNA served to infer D and trimming. The sample has over 150,000 clones, roughly 84% seen once; the top ten hold 0.85% to 1.2%. The sequence derives from a middle-aged man with acute or convalescent COVID-19. The V and J genes are TRBV7-2 and TRBJ1-5, with 7 nucleotides matching TRBD1. Sequencing input: peripheral blood. For the CDR3, the DNA is TGTGCCAGCAGCTCACAGGGGAATCAGCCCCAGCATTTT. It translates to CASSSQGNQPQHF.